This T cell receptor beta chain was captured by sequencing in a study of blood T cell repertoires in COVID-19. Data came from immunoSEQ multiplex PCR; TCRdb stores just in-frame clones and leaves some out. This sample has 45,000 to 60,000 clones, with 80% to 90% found just once. Specimen: peripheral blood. The receptor's source is a woman aged 80 or over with acute or convalescent COVID-19.

CDR3 bases: TGCGCCAGCAGTGAGGGCGCCGATCGCGGGTATGGCTACACCTTC. This encodes CASSEGADRGYGYTF. This chain uses TRBV10-2 with TRBJ1-2; D gene ambiguous. In germline, CDR1 is WSHSY, CDR2 SAAADI. V dropped 2 bases and J dropped 5 bases, with 15 bases sitting between them. This CDR3 contains 15 residues.